This TCR beta chain originates from a study of human T cells and chemical hapten exposure. General study points: It should be noted that donors had alopecia, so their immune response may differ from healthy people's.

This clonotype was seen many times. Its specificity is not known. Time point reported: pre-sensitization, week 0. Treatment indicated: therapeutic diphenylcyclopropenone sensitization with weekly scalp DPC. Each CDR3 protein is one row after TCRdb ran MiXCR on the RACE reads. Here the sample spans 250,000 to 300,000 distinct CDR3 sequences, about 7.7% being singletons. The CDR3 is 14 residues long. Germline lookup yields CDR1 MRHNA and CDR2 SNTAGT. Deletions cut 5 bases from V and 0 bases from J, with 8 bases between. This receptor was obtained from a man younger than 30 with alopecia areata. Some clones in this sample may be carry-over from other donors' samples. The chain recombines TRBV6-4 with TRBJ1-5; D remains ambiguous. Sample: whole blood, taken in connection with sensitization to the hapten diphenylcyclopropenone (DPC). For the CDR3, the DNA is TGTGCCAGCAGTCCCGGATCTAGCAATCAGCCCCAGCATTTT. Amino acid sequence: CASSPGSSNQPQHF.